This T cell receptor (beta chain) was captured in a study of T cells after yellow fever vaccination. Study-level background: It was SMART-Seq v4 Ultra Low Input that prepared the fractions with low cell numbers. Study conclusions and caveats: Detected again after the booster were most primary-vaccination clones, at 96% CD4 and about 90% CD8.

The germline V gene has CDR1 SEHNR and CDR2 FQNEAQ (reference sequence). V lost 4 bases and J 7 bases, leaving 4 bases between the germline ends. This CDR3 has 10 amino acids. TCRdb passed the 5' RACE reads through MiXCR, listing each CDR3 protein once. Of approximately 250,000 distinct CDR3 sequences listed, approximately 3.8% are singletons. Many counts were recorded for this clonotype. Its antigen is currently unknown. The chain recombines TRBV7-9 with TRBJ1-2; D is unclear. The starting material was PBMCs, obtained 15 days after the yellow fever booster vaccination. The clonotype was recovered from a man younger than 30 who received the YFV17D yellow fever vaccine. The CDR3 sequence: CASSSVGYTF. The DNA of the CDR3 is TGTGCCAGCAGCTCGGTTGGCTACACCTTC.